The sample holds a few counts of the clone carrying this T cell receptor beta chain. CDR1 is SNHLY and CDR2 is FYNNEI in the germline V gene. The CDR3 runs 15 residues. This sample is part of a study of cytomegalovirus exposure and HLA in healthy donors. Primers for the PCR totalled 60 Vbeta and 13 Jbeta. Repertoires were generated with immunoSEQ multiplex PCR, while TCRdb's copy carries only in-frame clones and drops some. The sample has approximately 110,000 clones, roughly 13% seen once. What was sequenced was PBMCs. The chain couples TRBV2 to TRBJ2-5; 7 positions agree with TRBD2. The tail of the sequence fits TRBJ2-7 better, so the J call may be wrong. The receptor was isolated from a man aged 35-49 years in good health and CMV-seropositive. CDR3 loop: CASSEAPSGVNEQYF. Written as DNA, the CDR3 is TGTGCCAGCAGTGAAGCTCCTAGCGGCGTCAACGAGCAGTACTTC.